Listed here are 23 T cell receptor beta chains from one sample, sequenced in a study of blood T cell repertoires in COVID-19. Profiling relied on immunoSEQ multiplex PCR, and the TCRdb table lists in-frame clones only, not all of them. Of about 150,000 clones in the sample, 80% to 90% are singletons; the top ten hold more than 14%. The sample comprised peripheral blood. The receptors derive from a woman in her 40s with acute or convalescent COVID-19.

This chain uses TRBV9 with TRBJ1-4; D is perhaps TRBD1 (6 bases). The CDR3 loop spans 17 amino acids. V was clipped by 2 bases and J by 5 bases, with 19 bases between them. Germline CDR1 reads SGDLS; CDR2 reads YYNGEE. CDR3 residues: CASSVGLGTIGNEKLFF. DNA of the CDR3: TGTGCCAGCAGCGTTGGCCTCGGGACAATTGGGAATGAAAAACTGTTTTTT.

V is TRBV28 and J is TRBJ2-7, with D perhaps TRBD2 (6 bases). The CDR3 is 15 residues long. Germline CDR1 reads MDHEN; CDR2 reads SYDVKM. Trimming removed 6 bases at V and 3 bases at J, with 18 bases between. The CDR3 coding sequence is TGTGCCAGCAGAACTAGTGGAGGGGAGGACTACGAGCAGTACTTC. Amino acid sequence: CASRTSGGEDYEQYF.

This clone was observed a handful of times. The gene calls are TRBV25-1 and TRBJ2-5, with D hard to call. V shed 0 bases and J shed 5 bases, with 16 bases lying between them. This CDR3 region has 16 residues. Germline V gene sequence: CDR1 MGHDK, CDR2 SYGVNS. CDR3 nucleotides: TGTGCCAGCAGTGAATATTACGGATCGGGTGAGGAGACCCAGTACTTC. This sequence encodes CASSEYYGSGEETQYF.

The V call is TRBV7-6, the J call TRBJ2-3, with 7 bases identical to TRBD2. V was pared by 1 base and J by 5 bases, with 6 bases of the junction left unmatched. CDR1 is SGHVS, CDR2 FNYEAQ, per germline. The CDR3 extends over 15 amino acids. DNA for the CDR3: TGTGCCAGCAGCTTAGGAGCGGGGTTGCGAGATACGCAGTATTTT. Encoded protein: CASSLGAGLRDTQYF.

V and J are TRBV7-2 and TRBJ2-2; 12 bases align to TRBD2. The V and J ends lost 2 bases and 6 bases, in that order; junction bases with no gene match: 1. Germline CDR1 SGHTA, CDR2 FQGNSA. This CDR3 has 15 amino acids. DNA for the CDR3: TGTGCCAGCAGCTTACTAGCGGGGGGGCCCGGGGAGCTGTTTTTT. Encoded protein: CASSLLAGGPGELFF.

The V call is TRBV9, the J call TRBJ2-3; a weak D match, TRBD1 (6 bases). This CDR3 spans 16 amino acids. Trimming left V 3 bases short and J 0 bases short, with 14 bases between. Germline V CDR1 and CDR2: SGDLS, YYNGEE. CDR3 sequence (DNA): TGTGCCAGCAGCGGTGGGGTAGGGGGTAGCACAGATACGCAGTATTTT. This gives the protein CASSGGVGGSTDTQYF. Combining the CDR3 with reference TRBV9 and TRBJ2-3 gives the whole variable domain DSGVTQTPKHLITATGQRVTLRCSPRSGDLSVYWYQQSLDQGLQFLIQYYNGEERAKGNILERFSAQQFPDLHSELNLSSLELGDSALYFCASSGGVGGSTDTQYFGPGTRLTVL.

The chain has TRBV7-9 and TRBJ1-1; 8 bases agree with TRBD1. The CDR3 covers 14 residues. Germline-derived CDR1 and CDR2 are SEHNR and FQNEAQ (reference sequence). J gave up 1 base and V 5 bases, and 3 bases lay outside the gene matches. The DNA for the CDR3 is TGTGCCAGCAGCGGGACAGGTTCGAACACTGAAGCTTTCTTT. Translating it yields CASSGTGSNTEAFF.

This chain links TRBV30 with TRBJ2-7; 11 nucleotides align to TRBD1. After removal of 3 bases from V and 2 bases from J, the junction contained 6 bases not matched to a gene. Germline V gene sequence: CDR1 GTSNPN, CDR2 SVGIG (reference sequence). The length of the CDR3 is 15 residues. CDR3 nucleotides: TGTGCCTGGAGCGCCGGGACAGGGGGTCCCTACGAGCAGTACTTC. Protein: CAWSAGTGGPYEQYF. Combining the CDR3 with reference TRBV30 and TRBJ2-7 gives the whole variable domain SQTIHQWPATLVQPVGSPLSLECTVEGTSNPNLYWYRQAAGRGLQLLFYSVGIGQISSEVPQNLSASRPQDRQFILSSKKLLLSDSGFYLCAWSAGTGGPYEQYFGPGTRLTVT.

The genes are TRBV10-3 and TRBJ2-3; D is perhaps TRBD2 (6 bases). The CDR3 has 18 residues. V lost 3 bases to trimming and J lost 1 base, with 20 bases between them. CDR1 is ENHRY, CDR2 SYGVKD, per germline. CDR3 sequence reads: CAISESIRAGKGTDTQYF. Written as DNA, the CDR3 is TGTGCCATCAGTGAATCAATTAGGGCGGGAAAGGGCACAGATACGCAGTATTTT.

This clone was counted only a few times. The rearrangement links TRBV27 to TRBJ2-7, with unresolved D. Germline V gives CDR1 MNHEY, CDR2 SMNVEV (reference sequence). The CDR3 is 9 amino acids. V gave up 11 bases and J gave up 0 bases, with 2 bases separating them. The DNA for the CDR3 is TGTGCCCTCTCCTACGAGCAGTACTTC. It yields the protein CALSYEQYF.

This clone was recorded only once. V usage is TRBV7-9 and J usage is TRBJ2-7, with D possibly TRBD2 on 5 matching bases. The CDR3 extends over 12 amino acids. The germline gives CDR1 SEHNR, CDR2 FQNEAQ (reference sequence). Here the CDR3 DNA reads TGTGCACTAGAATCTGACTCCTACGAGCAGTACTTC. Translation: CALESDSYEQYF.

The chain's CDR3 is CAWSVLGGGDLFSSGNTIYF. The CDR3 DNA sequence: TGTGCCTGGAGTGTACTCGGGGGGGGCGACCTGTTTAGCTCTGGAAACACCATATATTTT. J is TRBJ1-3 and V is TRBV30, with D maybe TRBD1 (6 bases). The ends were cut back, 0 bases at V and 0 bases at J, with 24 bases in the middle. The CDR3 is 20 residues long. Germline CDR1 GTSNPN, CDR2 SVGIG (reference sequence).

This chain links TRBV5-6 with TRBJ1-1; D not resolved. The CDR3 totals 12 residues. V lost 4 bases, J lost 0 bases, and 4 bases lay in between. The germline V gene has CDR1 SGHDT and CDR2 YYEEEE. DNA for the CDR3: TGTGCCAGCAGCCTGTTGAACACTGAAGCTTTCTTT. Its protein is CASSLLNTEAFF.

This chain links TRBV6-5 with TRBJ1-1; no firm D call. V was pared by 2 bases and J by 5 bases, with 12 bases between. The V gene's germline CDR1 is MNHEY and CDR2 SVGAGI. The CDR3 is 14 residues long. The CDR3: CASSYPRVGTEAFF. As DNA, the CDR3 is TGTGCCAGCAGTTACCCCCGGGTAGGAACTGAAGCTTTCTTT.

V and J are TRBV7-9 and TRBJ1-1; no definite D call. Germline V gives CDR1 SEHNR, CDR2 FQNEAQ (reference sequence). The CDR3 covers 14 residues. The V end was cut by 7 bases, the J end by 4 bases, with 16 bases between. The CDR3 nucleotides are TGTGCCAGCACCCAACGAGTCCAGGCCACTGAAGCTTTCTTT. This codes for CASTQRVQATEAFF.

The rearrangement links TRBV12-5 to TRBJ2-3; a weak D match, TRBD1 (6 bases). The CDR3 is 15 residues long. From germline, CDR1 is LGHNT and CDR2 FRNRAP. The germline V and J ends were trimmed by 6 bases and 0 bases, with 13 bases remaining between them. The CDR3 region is CASGPDSMSTDTQYF. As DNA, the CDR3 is TGTGCTAGTGGACCGGACAGTATGAGCACAGATACGCAGTATTTT.

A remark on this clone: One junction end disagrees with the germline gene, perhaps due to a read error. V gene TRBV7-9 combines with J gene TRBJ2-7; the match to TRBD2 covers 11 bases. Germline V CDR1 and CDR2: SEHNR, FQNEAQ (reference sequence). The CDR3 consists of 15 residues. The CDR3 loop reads CASSLTGTSGSRLDF. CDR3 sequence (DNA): TGTGCCAGCAGCTTGACCGGGACTAGCGGATCCCGTTTGGACTTC.

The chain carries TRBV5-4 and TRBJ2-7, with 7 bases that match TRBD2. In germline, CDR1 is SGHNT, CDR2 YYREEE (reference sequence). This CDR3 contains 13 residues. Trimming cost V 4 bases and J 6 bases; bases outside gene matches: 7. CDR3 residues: CASSTTSPLEQYF. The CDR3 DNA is TGTGCCAGCAGCACGACTAGCCCCCTCGAGCAGTACTTC.

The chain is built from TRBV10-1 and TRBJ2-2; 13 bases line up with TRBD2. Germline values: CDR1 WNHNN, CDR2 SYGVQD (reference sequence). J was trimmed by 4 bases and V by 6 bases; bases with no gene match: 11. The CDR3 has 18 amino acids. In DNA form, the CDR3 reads TGCGCCAGCAGCGAAGGGACTAGCGGGGTCTCCAGCACCGGGGAGCTGTTTTTT. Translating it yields CASSEGTSGVSSTGELFF.

The CDR3 DNA reads as TGTGCTAGTGTTTTATCAGGGGTCTACGAGCAGTACTTC. Protein: CASVLSGVYEQYF. This chain links TRBV12-5 with TRBJ2-7, with D possibly matching TRBD1 (6 bases). In germline, CDR1 is LGHNT, CDR2 FRNRAP. There are 13 residues in the CDR3. Between the trimmed V and J ends, which lost 7 bases and 3 bases, there was a span of 13 bases. Based on the CDR3 plus reference TRBV12-5 and TRBJ2-7, the full variable domain is DARVTQTPRHKVTEMGQEVTMRCQPILGHNTVFWYRQTMMQGLELLAYFRNRAPLDDSGMPKDRFSAEMPDATLATLKIQPSEPRDSAVYFCASVLSGVYEQYFGPGTRLTVT.

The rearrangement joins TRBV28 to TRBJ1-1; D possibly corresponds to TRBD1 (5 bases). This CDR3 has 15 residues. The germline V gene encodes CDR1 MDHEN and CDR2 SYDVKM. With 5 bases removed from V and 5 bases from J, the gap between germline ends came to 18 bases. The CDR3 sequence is CASSLVIGGGTEAFF. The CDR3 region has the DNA TGTGCCAGCAGTCTAGTCATCGGGGGAGGGACTGAAGCTTTCTTT.

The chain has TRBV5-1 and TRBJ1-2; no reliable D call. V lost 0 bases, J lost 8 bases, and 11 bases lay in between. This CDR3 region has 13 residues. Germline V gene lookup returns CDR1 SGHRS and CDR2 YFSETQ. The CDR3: CASSLERQAGYTF. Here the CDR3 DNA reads TGCGCCAGCAGCTTGGAAAGGCAGGCGGGCTACACCTTC.

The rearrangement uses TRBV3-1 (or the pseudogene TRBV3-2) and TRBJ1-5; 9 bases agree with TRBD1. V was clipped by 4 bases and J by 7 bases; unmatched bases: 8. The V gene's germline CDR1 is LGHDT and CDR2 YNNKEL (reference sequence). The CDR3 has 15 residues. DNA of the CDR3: TGTGCCAGCAGCCGAACAGGGGGCGGGTCACAGCCCCAGCATTTT. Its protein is CASSRTGGGSQPQHF.